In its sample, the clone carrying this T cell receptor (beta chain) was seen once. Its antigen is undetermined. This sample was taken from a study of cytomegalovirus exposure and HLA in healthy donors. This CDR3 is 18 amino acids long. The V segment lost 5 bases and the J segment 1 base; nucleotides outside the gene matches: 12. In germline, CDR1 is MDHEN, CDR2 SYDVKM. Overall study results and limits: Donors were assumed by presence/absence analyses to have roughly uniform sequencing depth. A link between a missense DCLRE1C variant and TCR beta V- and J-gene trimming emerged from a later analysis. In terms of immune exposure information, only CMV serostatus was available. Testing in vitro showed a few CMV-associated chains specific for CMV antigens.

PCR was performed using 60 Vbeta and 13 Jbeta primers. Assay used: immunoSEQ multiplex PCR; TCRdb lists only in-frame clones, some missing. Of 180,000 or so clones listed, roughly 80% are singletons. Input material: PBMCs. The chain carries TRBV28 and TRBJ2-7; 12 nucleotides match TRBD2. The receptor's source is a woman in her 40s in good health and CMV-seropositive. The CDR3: CASSNQKLAGGLSYEQYF. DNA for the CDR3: TGTGCCAGCAGTAACCAAAAACTAGCGGGAGGCCTATCCTACGAGCAGTACTTC. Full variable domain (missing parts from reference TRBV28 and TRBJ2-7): DVKVTQSSRYLVKRTGEKVFLECVQDMDHENMFWYRQDPGLGLRLIYFSYDVKMKEKGDIPEGYSVSREKKERFSLILESASTNQTSMYLCASSNQKLAGGLSYEQYFGPGTRLTVT.